This entry features one T cell receptor beta chain sequence. Germline-derived CDR1 and CDR2 are KGHSH and LQKENI. The V end was cut by 0 bases, the J end by 3 bases, with 12 bases between. The CDR3 has 16 amino acids. Assay used: immunoSEQ multiplex PCR; TCRdb lists only in-frame clones, some missing. The repertoire holds roughly 300,000 clones, with more than 75% as singletons. This specimen comes from a study of blood T cell repertoires in COVID-19. Looking at the study overall: PBMCs, B-cell-depleted T cells, or T cells were the source of the cDNA or gDNA that made up the material.

Recruits, aged about 18 to 100 years, lived in 20 to 30 US areas. The genes are TRBV18 and TRBJ1-3; D may be TRBD1 (5 bases). Sequenced: PBMCs or T cells enriched from blood (not recorded which). This clonotype was obtained from a man in his thirties or forties who had recovered from COVID-19. The CDR3 loop is CASSPPGRGGGNTIYF. CDR3 sequence (DNA): TGTGCCAGCTCACCACCGGGGCGGGGCGGTGGAAACACCATATATTTT.